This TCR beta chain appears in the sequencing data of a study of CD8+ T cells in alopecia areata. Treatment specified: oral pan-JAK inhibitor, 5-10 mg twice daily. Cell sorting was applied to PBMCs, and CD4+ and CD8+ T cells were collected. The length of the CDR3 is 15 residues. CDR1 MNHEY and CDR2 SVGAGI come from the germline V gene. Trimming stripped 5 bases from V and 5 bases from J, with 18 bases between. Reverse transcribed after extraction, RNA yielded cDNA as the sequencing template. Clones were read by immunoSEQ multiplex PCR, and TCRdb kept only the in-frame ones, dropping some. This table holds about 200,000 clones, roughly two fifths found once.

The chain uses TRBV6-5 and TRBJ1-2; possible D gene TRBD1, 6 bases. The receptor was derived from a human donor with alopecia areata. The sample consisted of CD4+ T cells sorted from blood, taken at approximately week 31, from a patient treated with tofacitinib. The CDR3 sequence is CASSPATTGLYGYTF. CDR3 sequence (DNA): TGTGCCAGCAGTCCAGCCACGACAGGACTATATGGCTACACCTTC.